These 28 T cell receptor beta chains came from one sample sequenced in a study of shared clonotypes between healthy human individuals. CD45RO negativity and positive selection for CCR7 defined naive CD8 cells, a population that excluded terminally differentiated effector memory CD45RA+ cells. This table comes from immunoSEQ multiplex PCR, and its TCRdb copy is limited to in-frame clones, with some not included. In the table there are about 2 million clones, about 95% of which are singletons. Source material: naive CD8+ T cells sorted from blood. Receptor source: a man aged 18 to 29 in good health.

On this clone itself: Other DNA sequences from this sample encode an identical CDR3 as well. This chain joins TRBV30 and TRBJ2-5; the D is unclear. CDR3 length: 11 amino acids. The V end lost 3 bases, the J end lost 5 bases, and 7 bases lay between the germline ends. In germline, CDR1 is GTSNPN, CDR2 SVGIG (reference sequence). CDR3 loop: CAWSSGETQYF. DNA for the CDR3: TGTGCCTGGAGCTCGGGCGAGACCCAGTACTTC.

The chain carries TRBV27 and TRBJ2-7; TRBD2 agrees at 13 bases. J was trimmed by 0 bases and V by 4 bases; bases with no gene match: 6. Germline CDR1 reads MNHEY; CDR2 reads SMNVEV (reference sequence). This CDR3 is built from 17 residues. This chain's CDR3 is CASSSPGLAGLSYEQYF. The CDR3 DNA sequence: TGTGCCAGCAGTTCACCGGGACTAGCGGGACTCTCCTACGAGCAGTACTTC.

The genes are TRBV7-8 and TRBJ2-7; D gene unclear. Germline V gene lookup returns CDR1 SGHVS and CDR2 FQNEAQ. CDR3 size: 13 residues. V was cut by 4 bases and J by 3 bases, with 10 bases left in between. The CDR3 reads CASSSSINYEQYF. CDR3 nucleotide sequence: TGTGCCAGCAGCTCCTCCATTAACTACGAGCAGTACTTC. Together with reference TRBV7-8 and TRBJ2-7, the CDR3 gives the full variable domain: GAGVSQSPRYKVAKRGQDVALRCDPISGHVSLFWYQQALGQGPEFLTYFQNEAQLDKSGLPSDRFFAERPEGSVSTLKIQRTQQEDSAVYLCASSSSINYEQYFGPGTRLTVT.

With respect to this clone: Other DNA sequences in this sample translate to the same CDR3. The chain joins TRBV9 to TRBJ2-1, with D possibly being TRBD2 (6 bases). Germline V lookup: CDR1 SGDLS, CDR2 YYNGEE. The V end was cut by 2 bases, the J end by 2 bases, with 11 bases between. The CDR3 covers 15 residues. The CDR3 DNA reads TGTGCCAGCAGCGTGAGCGGGCTCCCCTACAATGAGCAGTTCTTC. Its translation: CASSVSGLPYNEQFF.

Regarding this clone: The same CDR3 is also encoded by other DNA sequences in this sample. CDR3 amino acids: CASSVDSSYEQYF. In nucleotides, the CDR3 is TGTGCCAGCAGCGTGGACAGTTCCTACGAGCAGTACTTC. This chain joins TRBV6-1 and TRBJ2-7, with D maybe TRBD1 (6 bases). V was clipped by 6 bases and J by 1 base, with 10 bases between them. The CDR3 extends over 13 amino acids. In germline, CDR1 is MNHNS, CDR2 SASEGT.

The chain combines TRBV23-1 with TRBJ2-7; D is unclear. TRBV23-1 is annotated as an ORF whose role is uncertain. The length of the CDR3 is 12 residues. V was cut by 8 bases and J by 4 bases, with 12 bases left in between. CDR3 coding DNA: TGCGCCAGCTGTCCGGACCCTTACGAGCAGTACTTC. Amino acids: CASCPDPYEQYF.

The V gene is TRBV23-1, the J gene TRBJ1-6; TRBD1 might be the D (6 bases). TRBV23-1 is filed as an ORF, its function uncertain. The CDR3 extends over 17 amino acids. With 3 bases removed from V and 7 bases from J, the gap between germline ends came to 19 bases. CDR3 coding DNA: TGCGCCAGCAGTCATCCAGACAGACCCCAGGGGAATTCACCCCTCCACTTT. It codes for CASSHPDRPQGNSPLHF.

This clone was observed a handful of times. The chain joins TRBV19 to TRBJ1-5; 10 positions match TRBD1. Germline CDR1 reads LNHDA; CDR2 reads SQIVND (reference sequence). This CDR3 is built from 14 residues. V trimming: 5 bases; J trimming: 7 bases; junction bases outside the gene matches: 5. The CDR3 loop is CASSLWTGGQPQHF. As DNA, the CDR3 is TGTGCCAGTAGTTTGTGGACAGGGGGGCAGCCCCAGCATTTT. The full variable domain, rest sourced from reference TRBV19 and TRBJ1-5, is DGGITQSPKYLFRKEGQNVTLSCEQNLNHDAMYWYRQDPGQGLRLIYYSQIVNDFQKGDIAEGYSVSREKKESFPLTVTSAQKNPTAFYLCASSLWTGGQPQHFGDGTRLSIL.

In the case of this clone: The same CDR3 can be traced to other DNA sequences in this sample. This sequence joins TRBV19 and TRBJ2-7; 10 bases line up with TRBD2. J lost 4 bases, V lost 5 bases, and 2 bases had no gene match. This CDR3 has 13 amino acids. Germline assignment: CDR1 LNHDA and CDR2 SQIVND (reference sequence). The CDR3 sequence: CASSPAGGYEQYF. The CDR3 DNA sequence: TGTGCCAGTAGTCCAGCGGGAGGGTACGAGCAGTACTTC. The entire variable domain, with the rest obtained from reference TRBV19 and TRBJ2-7, is as follows: DGGITQSPKYLFRKEGQNVTLSCEQNLNHDAMYWYRQDPGQGLRLIYYSQIVNDFQKGDIAEGYSVSREKKESFPLTVTSAQKNPTAFYLCASSPAGGYEQYFGPGTRLTVT.

The chain uses TRBV27 and TRBJ1-4; 9 nucleotides align to TRBD1. The germline V gene has CDR1 MNHEY and CDR2 SMNVEV (reference sequence). This CDR3 has 17 amino acids. With V trimmed by 4 bases and J by 0 bases, 6 bases remained unmatched. CDR3 amino acids: CASSSLGQGTTNEKLFF. In nucleotides, the CDR3 is TGTGCCAGCAGTTCATTGGGACAGGGAACAACTAATGAAAAACTGTTTTTT. The whole variable domain, filled in from reference TRBV27 and TRBJ1-4, reads EAQVTQNPRYLITVTGKKLTVTCSQNMNHEYMSWYRQDPGLGLRQIYYSMNVEVTDKGDVPEGYKVSRKEKRNFPLILESPSPNQTSLYFCASSSLGQGTTNEKLFFGSGTQLSVL.

V and J are TRBV18 and TRBJ1-2; D unclear. Germline CDR1 reads KGHSH; CDR2 reads LQKENI. Deletions cut 1 base from V and 2 bases from J, with 8 bases between. The CDR3 is 14 residues long. The CDR3 DNA follows: TGTGCCAGCTCACCACAGGCAGACAACTATGGCTACACCTTC. Protein: CASSPQADNYGYTF.

The sample holds one count of this clone. The chain uses TRBV7-9 and TRBJ2-7, with 8 bases aligning to TRBD2. This CDR3 has 14 amino acids. The ends lost 5 bases at V and 7 bases at J; junction bases unmatched: 10. Germline lookup yields CDR1 SEHNR and CDR2 FQNEAQ (reference sequence). CDR3 sequence: CASSLAGLGEEQYF. In nucleotides, the CDR3 is TGTGCCAGCAGCCTCGCGGGACTAGGCGAGGAGCAGTACTTC.

On this clone itself: The junction and the germline gene differ at one end; a read error may be behind it. The chain employs TRBV18 and TRBJ2-1, with 7 bases identical to TRBD1. Per germline, CDR1 KGHSH and CDR2 LQKENI. This CDR3 has 16 amino acids. The CDR3 region has the DNA TGTGCCAGCTCACCACGGCTTCAGGGGGAAAACAATGAGCGGTTCTTC. Its protein product is CASSPRLQGENNERFF.

This clone has a single count. The chain is built from TRBV19 and TRBJ1-1; a weak D match, TRBD1 (6 bases). This CDR3 region has 15 residues. The ends were cut back, 8 bases at V and 5 bases at J, with 21 bases in the middle. Germline CDR1 LNHDA, CDR2 SQIVND (reference sequence). CDR3 sequence: CASQYLPGGRTEAFF. The CDR3, as DNA: TGTGCCAGTCAATACCTTCCGGGGGGCAGGACTGAAGCTTTCTTT.

The V gene is TRBV11-1, the J gene TRBJ2-2; D gene unclear. The ends were cut back, 3 bases at V and 0 bases at J, with 8 bases in the middle. Germline lookup yields CDR1 SGHAT and CDR2 FQDESV (reference sequence). The CDR3 has 15 residues. CDR3 DNA: TGTGCCAGCAGCTTTATTAGTGCGAACACCGGGGAGCTGTTTTTT. As protein: CASSFISANTGELFF.

This chain uses TRBV6-1 with TRBJ2-7; D is perhaps TRBD2 (7 bases). CDR1 is MNHNS and CDR2 is SASEGT in the germline V gene. The germline V and J ends were trimmed by 1 base and 3 bases, with 16 bases remaining between them. This CDR3 region has 16 residues. The chain's CDR3 is CASSEEQGGTYYEQYF. CDR3 bases: TGTGCCAGCAGTGAAGAACAGGGAGGGACTTACTACGAGCAGTACTTC.

The CDR3 here is CSVALAGATGELFF. CDR3 DNA: TGCAGCGTTGCCCTAGCGGGGGCCACCGGGGAGCTGTTTTTT. This chain connects TRBV29-1 to TRBJ2-2, with TRBD2 matching over 10 bases. The length of the CDR3 is 14 residues. Germline V CDR1 and CDR2: SQVTM, ANQGSEA. Trimming took 4 bases from V and 4 from J; bases not matched to a gene: 3.

The V call is TRBV10-2, the J call TRBJ2-2, with a weak D call TRBD2 (5 bases). Deletions cut 10 bases from V and 2 bases from J, with 14 bases between. The CDR3 runs 14 residues. The germline gives CDR1 WSHSY, CDR2 SAAADI. The CDR3 nucleotides are TGCGCCACCACCCGGGGTCCAAACACCGGGGAGCTGTTTTTT. This encodes CATTRGPNTGELFF.

The chain carries TRBV7-9 and TRBJ1-2; D is uncertain. This CDR3 has 13 amino acids. V shed 2 bases and J shed 3 bases, with 7 bases lying between them. The V gene's germline CDR1 is SEHNR and CDR2 FQNEAQ (reference sequence). The CDR3 DNA follows: TGTGCCAGCAGCTTATTTGGAGACTATGGCTACACCTTC. Its protein is CASSLFGDYGYTF.

The rearrangement joins TRBV30 to TRBJ1-4, with unresolved D. The CDR3 covers 11 residues. In germline, CDR1 is GTSNPN, CDR2 SVGIG (reference sequence). V was pared by 4 bases and J by 4 bases, with 4 bases between. The CDR3 reads CAWMDNEKLFF. The CDR3 coding sequence is TGTGCCTGGATGGATAATGAAAAACTGTTTTTT.

The chain has TRBV5-6 and TRBJ1-1; D perhaps matches TRBD1 (5 bases). The length of the CDR3 is 12 residues. Trimming removed 4 bases from V and 10 bases from J, with 14 bases in between. Germline V gene data show CDR1 as SGHDT and CDR2 as YYEEEE. In DNA form, the CDR3 reads TGTGCCAGCAGCCCTACAGAGGGGAGAGCTTTCTTT. The encoded protein is CASSPTEGRAFF.

The chain is built from TRBV6-6 and TRBJ2-7; 8 bases are shared with TRBD1. V was pared by 6 bases and J by 3 bases, with 4 bases of the junction left unmatched. The CDR3 runs to 13 residues. Germline assignment: CDR1 MNHNY and CDR2 SVGAGI (reference sequence). Here the CDR3 DNA reads TGTGCCAGCAGCGTAGACAGGGGCTACGAGCAGTACTTC. Amino acids: CASSVDRGYEQYF.

The chain employs TRBV10-2 and TRBJ2-1; D may be TRBD1 (5 bases). The CDR3 loop spans 14 amino acids. V lost 8 bases and J lost 2, with 13 bases in between. CDR1 is WSHSY, CDR2 SAAADI, per germline. The CDR3 loop reads CASDAEGAYNEQFF. In DNA form, the CDR3 reads TGCGCCAGCGATGCGGAAGGGGCCTACAATGAGCAGTTCTTC.

The CDR3 is CASSHWGSSETQYF. CDR3 sequence (DNA): TGTGCCAGCAGCCATTGGGGCTCGTCTGAGACCCAGTACTTC. V is TRBV11-2 and J is TRBJ2-5; possible D gene TRBD1, 5 bases. This CDR3 region has 14 residues. From germline, CDR1 is SGHAT and CDR2 FQNNGV. Trimming removed 5 bases from V and 5 bases from J, with 15 bases in between. The full variable domain, in which reference TRBV11-2 and TRBJ2-5 provide the parts outside the CDR3, is EAGVAQSPRYKIIEKRQSVAFWCNPISGHATLYWYQQILGQGPKLLIQFQNNGVVDDSQLPKDRFSAERLKGVDSTLKIQPAKLEDSAVYLCASSHWGSSETQYFGPGTRLLVL.

This sequence joins TRBV10-1 and TRBJ2-2; no reliable D call. The CDR3 is 14 residues long. Trimming removed 4 bases from V and 1 base from J, with 7 bases in between. Germline loops: CDR1 WNHNN, CDR2 SYGVQD (reference sequence). CDR3 in amino acids: CASSGALNTGELFF. DNA of the CDR3: TGCGCCAGCAGTGGGGCCCTGAACACCGGGGAGCTGTTTTTT.

This clone was counted once. The rearrangement joins TRBV7-2 to TRBJ2-1; possibly TRBD2 for D (6 bases). CDR3 size: 14 residues. Germline lookup yields CDR1 SGHTA and CDR2 FQGNSA. V shed 1 base and J shed 6 bases, with 10 bases lying between them. CDR3 coding DNA: TGTGCCAGCAGCTTAGTTCCAGCGGGCAATGAGCAGTTCTTC. Its translation is CASSLVPAGNEQFF.

The chain links TRBV11-3 to TRBJ2-4; D is unclear. Trimming shortened V by 5 bases and J by 0 bases, and 14 bases separated the two germline ends. Germline V gene sequence: CDR1 SGHNT, CDR2 YENEEA. The CDR3 is made up of 16 amino acids. The CDR3 sequence: CASSLPDAGAKNIQYF. As DNA, the CDR3 is TGTGCCAGCAGCCTTCCGGACGCCGGAGCCAAAAACATTCAGTACTTC.

Comment on this clone: In the same sample, other DNA sequences code for this CDR3. V gene TRBV19 combines with J gene TRBJ2-7; TRBD1 matches at 7 bases. Germline CDR1 is LNHDA and CDR2 is SQIVND (reference sequence). Trimming took 5 bases from V and 4 from J; bases not matched to a gene: 2. CDR3 size: 12 residues. CDR3 bases: TGTGCCAGTAGTCCACAGGGGTACGAGCAGTACTTC. It encodes CASSPQGYEQYF. Full variable domain (remainder filled in from reference TRBV19 and TRBJ2-7): DGGITQSPKYLFRKEGQNVTLSCEQNLNHDAMYWYRQDPGQGLRLIYYSQIVNDFQKGDIAEGYSVSREKKESFPLTVTSAQKNPTAFYLCASSPQGYEQYFGPGTRLTVT.